Ten or more counts support the clone carrying this TCR beta chain. Its target is unknown. The germline gives CDR1 SGHDN, CDR2 FVKESK. CDR3 length: 14 residues. Deletions cut 2 bases from V and 14 bases from J, with 21 bases between. The sample comes from a study of identical twins. Whole-study results and caveats: Fewer insertions characterized abundant cord blood beta clonotypes, whereas memory repertoires showed none.

TCRdb analysed the 5' RACE reads with MiXCR anew, one entry per CDR3 protein. The repertoire consists of some 630,000 distinct CDR3 sequences, with just over 7% occurring once and the leading ten covering 1.5% to 2%. The data also belong to a second study, concerning yellow fever vaccine responses in identical twins.

This receptor was taken from a woman younger than 35 in good health. The genes are TRBV14 and TRBJ1-2; tentatively, D is TRBD1 (6 bases). The source material was PBMCs. The CDR3 DNA follows: TGTGCCAGCAGCCAATCCTTGGGGGACACAACTAGGACCTTC. As protein: CASSQSLGDTTRTF.